A selection of T cell receptor beta chains follows, all from one sample in a study of response to subunit inactivated influenza vaccine. Each CDR3 protein is one row after TCRdb ran MiXCR on the RT-PCR reads. The repertoire has about 530,000 distinct CDR3 sequences, 10% to 15% of them found once; the top ten carry more than 8.5%. The sequences come from PBMCs from blood, collected on the day of vaccination. The receptors derive from a man aged 45-60 years who received an inactivated influenza vaccine. Both conserved end residues are part of each CDR3. The order of the fields is CDR3 length, J gene, D gene, clone size, V gene, CDR3 protein, CDR3 DNA. A D gene is named only where the DNA matches it firmly. A clone size is listed for some rows: how often the clone was seen (once, few, many), or a class if it is expanded.

cdr3_length: 14
j_call: TRBJ1-4
d_call: .
clone_size: few
v_call: TRBV6-1
cdr3_aa: CASSRAGTNEKLFF
cdr3_nt: TGTGCCAGCAGTCGCGCAGGGACTAATGAAAAACTGTTTTTT

cdr3_length: 16
j_call: TRBJ2-1
d_call: TRBD1
clone_size: .
v_call: TRBV4-1
cdr3_aa: CASSQPYRGIDDEQFF
cdr3_nt: TGCGCCAGCAGCCAACCGTACAGGGGAATTGACGATGAGCAGTTCTTC

cdr3_length: 13
j_call: TRBJ2-2
d_call: .
clone_size: few
v_call: TRBV6-1
cdr3_aa: CASTQTNTGELFF
cdr3_nt: TGTGCCAGCACTCAGACGAACACCGGGGAGCTGTTTTTT

cdr3_length: 14
j_call: TRBJ1-4
d_call: .
clone_size: .
v_call: TRBV7-2
cdr3_aa: CASSPRGGNEKLFF
cdr3_nt: TGTGCCAGCAGCCCACGGGGGGGTAATGAAAAACTGTTTTTT

cdr3_length: 14
j_call: TRBJ1-4
d_call: TRBD1
clone_size: many
v_call: TRBV12-3/TRBV12-4
cdr3_aa: CASTRTGGVEKLFF
cdr3_nt: TGTGCCAGCACCCGGACAGGGGGAGTGGAAAAACTGTTTTTT

cdr3_length: 14
j_call: TRBJ2-7
d_call: TRBD2
clone_size: .
v_call: TRBV29-1
cdr3_aa: CSVAGGSRSYEQYF
cdr3_nt: TGCAGCGTAGCGGGAGGATCGAGATCCTACGAGCAGTACTTC

cdr3_length: 16
j_call: TRBJ1-6
d_call: TRBD1
clone_size: few
v_call: TRBV28
cdr3_aa: CASSSLLQGYNSPLHF
cdr3_nt: TGTGCCAGCAGTTCCCTTTTACAGGGGTATAATTCACCCCTCCACTTT

cdr3_length: 14
j_call: TRBJ2-3
d_call: .
clone_size: few
v_call: TRBV18
cdr3_aa: CASSARDGTDTQYF
cdr3_nt: TGTGCCAGCTCGGCCCGGGATGGCACAGATACGCAGTATTTT

cdr3_length: 14
j_call: TRBJ2-1
d_call: .
clone_size: .
v_call: TRBV9
cdr3_aa: CASSVVLGYNEQFF
cdr3_nt: TGTGCCAGCAGCGTAGTTCTGGGCTACAATGAGCAGTTCTTC

cdr3_length: 15
j_call: TRBJ1-1
d_call: TRBD1
clone_size: .
v_call: TRBV7-9
cdr3_aa: CASSLYSGGGTEAFF
cdr3_nt: TGTGCCAGCAGCTTATATTCAGGGGGAGGCACTGAAGCTTTCTTT

cdr3_length: 15
j_call: TRBJ2-7
d_call: TRBD1
clone_size: few
v_call: TRBV6-1
cdr3_aa: CASSWGQGPSYEQYF
cdr3_nt: TGTGCCAGCAGCTGGGGACAGGGCCCATCCTACGAGCAGTACTTC

cdr3_length: 14
j_call: TRBJ2-1
d_call: .
clone_size: few
v_call: TRBV4-3
cdr3_aa: CASSQVGAYNEQFF
cdr3_nt: TGCGCCAGCAGCCAAGTTGGTGCTTACAATGAGCAGTTCTTC

cdr3_length: 15
j_call: TRBJ2-3
d_call: .
clone_size: .
v_call: TRBV7-3
cdr3_aa: CASSIGQTSTDTQYF
cdr3_nt: TGTGCCAGCAGCATAGGACAGACTAGCACAGATACGCAGTATTTT

cdr3_length: 13
j_call: TRBJ2-1
d_call: .
clone_size: .
v_call: TRBV29-1
cdr3_aa: CSVIGSGTGEQFF
cdr3_nt: TGCAGCGTTATAGGTTCAGGGACGGGTGAGCAGTTCTTC

cdr3_length: 17
j_call: TRBJ2-1
d_call: TRBD2
clone_size: .
v_call: TRBV7-6
cdr3_aa: CASSQTSGGAAFNEQFF
cdr3_nt: TGTGCCAGCAGCCAGACTAGCGGGGGGGCCGCGTTCAATGAGCAGTTCTTC

cdr3_length: 15
j_call: TRBJ1-2
d_call: .
clone_size: many
v_call: TRBV4-3
cdr3_aa: CASSQDIGVGYGYTF
cdr3_nt: TGCGCCAGCAGCCAAGATATTGGGGTGGGCTATGGCTACACCTTC

cdr3_length: 18
j_call: TRBJ2-1
d_call: TRBD2
clone_size: few
v_call: TRBV6-2/TRBV6-3
cdr3_aa: CASSFQTSGRALGNEQFF
cdr3_nt: TGTGCCAGCAGTTTCCAGACTAGCGGGAGGGCCCTAGGCAATGAGCAGTTCTTC

cdr3_length: 16
j_call: TRBJ2-7
d_call: .
clone_size: few
v_call: TRBV29-1
cdr3_aa: CSVDSRPGTGAYEQYF
cdr3_nt: TGCAGCGTTGATAGCCGTCCCGGGACGGGAGCCTACGAGCAGTACTTC

cdr3_length: 13
j_call: TRBJ2-3
d_call: .
clone_size: few
v_call: TRBV20-1
cdr3_aa: CSARAASTDTQYF
cdr3_nt: TGCAGTGCCAGAGCGGCTAGCACAGATACGCAGTATTTT

cdr3_length: 15
j_call: TRBJ2-5
d_call: .
clone_size: .
v_call: TRBV20-1
cdr3_aa: CSASSGTQSGKTQYF
cdr3_nt: TGCAGTGCTAGTTCCGGGACCCAATCGGGGAAGACCCAGTACTTC

cdr3_length: 14
j_call: TRBJ2-3
d_call: .
clone_size: few
v_call: TRBV6-1
cdr3_aa: CASSEARPTDTQYF
cdr3_nt: TGTGCCAGCAGTGAAGCGCGGCCAACAGATACGCAGTATTTT

cdr3_length: 12
j_call: TRBJ2-7
d_call: .
clone_size: few
v_call: TRBV29-1
cdr3_aa: CSVRGQNYEQYF
cdr3_nt: TGCAGCGTCCGGGGCCAGAACTACGAGCAGTACTTC

cdr3_length: 13
j_call: TRBJ2-7
d_call: .
clone_size: few
v_call: TRBV7-2
cdr3_aa: CASSLGRGNEQYF
cdr3_nt: TGTGCCAGCAGCTTAGGGCGCGGGAACGAGCAGTACTTC

cdr3_length: 17
j_call: TRBJ2-1
d_call: .
clone_size: .
v_call: TRBV27
cdr3_aa: CASSLFGPGSGIGGQFF
cdr3_nt: .

cdr3_length: 12
j_call: TRBJ1-1
d_call: .
clone_size: .
v_call: TRBV20-1
cdr3_aa: CSAGGRSTEAFF
cdr3_nt: TGCAGTGCTGGGGGACGTAGCACTGAAGCTTTCTTT

cdr3_length: 14
j_call: TRBJ2-7
d_call: TRBD1
clone_size: few
v_call: TRBV5-1
cdr3_aa: CASSSSRGSSEQYF
cdr3_nt: TGCGCCAGCAGTAGTTCCAGGGGGTCGTCCGAGCAGTACTTC